One and the same sample provided the 27 T cell receptor beta chains below, sequenced in a study of cytomegalovirus exposure and HLA in healthy donors. 60 Vbeta and 13 Jbeta primers were used in PCR. Generated by immunoSEQ multiplex PCR, the TCRdb table keeps only in-frame clones and is missing some. The sample has 93,000 or so clones; 66% are singletons. The specimen sequenced was PBMCs. These receptors were collected from a woman in her fifties or sixties in good health and CMV-seronegative.

J is TRBJ1-2 and V is TRBV18; D might be TRBD1 (6 bases). Germline CDR1 reads KGHSH; CDR2 reads LQKENI. CDR3 length equals 14 residues. V was cut by 0 bases and J by 3 bases, with 8 bases left in between. CDR3 in DNA: TGTGCCAGCTCACCACCGAACAGGGACTATGGCTACACCTTC. The encoded protein is CASSPPNRDYGYTF.

The chain combines TRBV7-2 with TRBJ2-4; 9 bases line up with TRBD2. The CDR3 consists of 13 residues. The V and J ends lost 5 bases and 9 bases, in that order; junction bases with no gene match: 5. Germline V gives CDR1 SGHTA, CDR2 FQGNSA. Here the CDR3 DNA reads TGTGCCAGCAGCCGGGGACTAGCCGGCATTCAGTACTTC. This codes for CASSRGLAGIQYF.

V usage is TRBV5-6 and J usage is TRBJ2-1; the match to TRBD2 covers 9 bases. CDR3 length: 16 amino acids. CDR1 and CDR2 (germline): SGHDT, YYEEEE. Unmatched junction bases numbered 5, after V lost 0 bases and J lost 4 bases. The CDR3 sequence: CASSLGAGGGYNEQFF. CDR3 nucleotide sequence: TGTGCCAGCAGCTTGGGGGCGGGAGGGGGGTACAATGAGCAGTTCTTC.

The J gene is TRBJ2-7, the V gene TRBV11-2; 8 bases match TRBD2. From germline, CDR1 is SGHAT and CDR2 FQNNGV. The CDR3 spans 15 residues. With 2 bases clipped from V and 2 bases from J, the junction kept 5 bases outside the gene matches. The CDR3, as DNA: TGTGCCAGCAGCTTAAGCGGGAGTTTCACCTACGAGCAGTACTTC. This gives the protein CASSLSGSFTYEQYF.

V is TRBV27 and J is TRBJ1-1; 8 bases line up with TRBD1. Per germline, CDR1 MNHEY and CDR2 SMNVEV (reference sequence). The length of the CDR3 is 15 residues. The ends lost 4 bases at V and 8 bases at J; junction bases unmatched: 12. In DNA, the CDR3 is TGTGCCAGCAGTTATTGGGCAGGGGGCCGGATGGAAGCTTTCTTT. This sequence encodes CASSYWAGGRMEAFF.

This clone appeared a single time. DNA for the CDR3: TGTGCCAGCAACAAATCTGGACAGGGTAGGAACAATCAGCCCCAGCATTTT. The encoded protein is CASNKSGQGRNNQPQHF. The chain employs TRBV21-1 and TRBJ1-5; the listed D gene, TRBD1, was not tested against the DNA. TRBV21-1 is flagged as a pseudogene. The CDR3 totals 17 residues.

This rearrangement joins TRBV11-3 to TRBJ2-1; D call uncertain. CDR3 length: 13 residues. Germline V gene lookup returns CDR1 SGHNT and CDR2 YENEEA. Trimming stripped 1 base from V and 4 bases from J, with 5 bases between. CDR3 residues: CASSLADYNEQFF. CDR3 coding DNA: TGTGCCAGCAGCTTAGCAGATTACAATGAGCAGTTCTTC.

The CDR3 protein is CASSLRVGTSRYNEQFF. The CDR3 DNA follows: TGTGCCAGTAGTTTAAGGGTTGGGACTAGCCGTTACAATGAGCAGTTCTTC. The V and J genes are TRBV19 and TRBJ2-1, with 9 bases aligning to TRBD2. The V gene end was trimmed by 5 bases and the J gene end by 4 bases; junction bases not matched to a gene: 12. The CDR3 loop spans 17 amino acids. From germline, CDR1 is LNHDA and CDR2 SQIVND (reference sequence). Full variable domain (rest looked up from reference TRBV19 and TRBJ2-1): DGGITQSPKYLFRKEGQNVTLSCEQNLNHDAMYWYRQDPGQGLRLIYYSQIVNDFQKGDIAEGYSVSREKKESFPLTVTSAQKNPTAFYLCASSLRVGTSRYNEQFFGPGTRLTVL.

The chain is built from TRBV27 and TRBJ1-5; possible D gene TRBD1, 6 bases. This CDR3 spans 16 amino acids. V lost 0 bases and J 2 bases, leaving 11 bases between the germline ends. CDR1 and CDR2 from the germline V gene are MNHEY and SMNVEV (reference sequence). CDR3 region: CASSLSRDRRNQPQHF. The CDR3 DNA reads TGTGCCAGCAGTTTATCGAGAGACAGGCGCAATCAGCCCCAGCATTTT.

This sequence joins TRBV28 and TRBJ1-3, with no clear D. The germline V gene encodes CDR1 MDHEN and CDR2 SYDVKM. The V end was cut by 2 bases, the J end by 3 bases, with 8 bases between. The CDR3 loop spans 14 amino acids. CDR3 coding DNA: TGTGCCAGCAGTTTAGGTGGCGGTGGAAACACCATATATTTT. Its protein is CASSLGGGGNTIYF.

The chain couples TRBV19 to TRBJ2-1; TRBD2 might be the D (6 bases). V was shortened by 5 bases and J by 0 bases, with 11 bases between the two germline ends. The V gene's germline CDR1 is LNHDA and CDR2 SQIVND (reference sequence). The CDR3 extends over 15 amino acids. The CDR3: CASSYGSSSYNEQFF. CDR3 coding DNA: TGTGCCAGTAGTTACGGGAGCTCCTCCTACAATGAGCAGTTCTTC.

The CDR3 loop reads CASRNLTVTYGYTF. As DNA, the CDR3 is TGTGCCAGTAGGAATCTGACAGTTACCTATGGCTACACCTTC. V usage is TRBV19 and J usage is TRBJ1-2, with D possibly matching TRBD1 (5 bases). The CDR3 is 14 amino acids. With 6 bases removed from V and 4 bases from J, the gap between germline ends came to 15 bases. Per the germline V gene, CDR1 is LNHDA and CDR2 is SQIVND (reference sequence).

The rearrangement joins TRBV29-1 to TRBJ1-5; possible D gene TRBD1, 5 bases. The ends were cut back, 4 bases at V and 5 bases at J, with 9 bases in the middle. Germline CDR1 is SQVTM and CDR2 is ANQGSEA. This CDR3 region has 12 residues. Written as DNA, the CDR3 is TGCAGCGTTGGCGGAGGGGATCAGCCCCAGCATTTT. Amino acids: CSVGGGDQPQHF.

V gene TRBV4-1 combines with J gene TRBJ2-3, with D possibly being TRBD2 (5 bases). The CDR3 spans 14 residues. V lost 1 base and J 14 bases, leaving 19 bases between the germline ends. Germline V gene lookup returns CDR1 MGHRA and CDR2 YSYEKL. CDR3 in amino acids: CASSQGALAQRPYF. CDR3 DNA sequence: TGCGCCAGCAGCCAAGGGGCGTTGGCCCAGCGGCCGTATTTT.

V is TRBV11-2 and J is TRBJ2-1; TRBD2 is a possible D gene (5 bases). V lost 5 bases to trimming and J lost 0 bases, with 11 bases between them. Germline assignment: CDR1 SGHAT and CDR2 FQNNGV. The CDR3 has 15 amino acids. Here the CDR3 DNA reads TGTGCCAGCAGCCAAGGAGGACGCTCCTACAATGAGCAGTTCTTC. The encoded protein is CASSQGGRSYNEQFF. The full variable domain, its missing parts supplied by reference TRBV11-2 and TRBJ2-1, is EAGVAQSPRYKIIEKRQSVAFWCNPISGHATLYWYQQILGQGPKLLIQFQNNGVVDDSQLPKDRFSAERLKGVDSTLKIQPAKLEDSAVYLCASSQGGRSYNEQFFGPGTRLTVL.

The rearrangement uses TRBV28 and TRBJ2-5, with 14 bases lining up with TRBD2. V lost 3 bases, J lost 4 bases, and 10 bases stayed unmatched. The germline V gene has CDR1 MDHEN and CDR2 SYDVKM. There are 18 residues in the CDR3. This CDR3 is CASSFRTSGRLARETQYF. CDR3 coding DNA: TGTGCCAGCAGTTTTCGGACTAGCGGGAGGCTGGCCCGAGAGACCCAGTACTTC. The complete variable domain, with remaining parts taken from reference TRBV28 and TRBJ2-5, reads DVKVTQSSRYLVKRTGEKVFLECVQDMDHENMFWYRQDPGLGLRLIYFSYDVKMKEKGDIPEGYSVSREKKERFSLILESASTNQTSMYLCASSFRTSGRLARETQYFGPGTRLLVL.

V is TRBV7-3 and J is TRBJ2-7, with D possibly being TRBD1 (6 bases). CDR3 length equals 15 residues. Trimming left V 2 bases short and J 2 bases short, with 13 bases between. Germline CDR1 SGHTA, CDR2 FQGTGA. CDR3 bases: TGTGCCAGCAGCTTAGAACCAGGGGCGGCCTACGAGCAGTACTTC. Amino acids: CASSLEPGAAYEQYF. Combining the CDR3 with reference TRBV7-3 and TRBJ2-7 gives the whole variable domain GAGVSQTPSNKVTEKGKYVELRCDPISGHTALYWYRQSLGQGPEFLIYFQGTGAADDSGLPNDRFFAVRPEGSVSTLKIQRTERGDSAVYLCASSLEPGAAYEQYFGPGTRLTVT.

V is TRBV5-1 and J is TRBJ2-5, with 8 bases lining up with TRBD1. The V gene's germline CDR1 is SGHRS and CDR2 YFSETQ. Trimming removed 4 bases from V and 4 bases from J; junction bases left unmatched: 3. This CDR3 spans 13 amino acids. The DNA for the CDR3 is TGCGCCAGCAGCCCAGGGACAGGAGAGACCCAGTACTTC. Protein sequence: CASSPGTGETQYF.

The chain has TRBV11-2 and TRBJ2-5; 9 nucleotides align to TRBD2. The CDR3 is 15 amino acids. The junction had 14 bases not matched to a gene; V was cut back by 5 bases and J by 10 bases. The germline V gene encodes CDR1 SGHAT and CDR2 FQNNGV. CDR3 sequence (DNA): TGTGCCAGCAGCGGGGGTACCGGCGGGGGGGTGGACCAGTACTTC. Its translation: CASSGGTGGGVDQYF.

The gene calls are TRBV28 and TRBJ1-2; D remains unclear. The germline V gene encodes CDR1 MDHEN and CDR2 SYDVKM. The CDR3 extends over 12 amino acids. The germline V and J ends were trimmed by 10 bases and 3 bases, with 12 bases remaining between them. CDR3 protein: CATGGNHYGYTF. The CDR3 coding sequence is TGTGCCACCGGCGGGAATCACTATGGCTACACCTTC.

The rearrangement uses TRBV5-1 and TRBJ1-3; D is ambiguous. V lost 4 bases, J lost 3 bases, and 8 bases lay in between. Per germline, CDR1 SGHRS and CDR2 YFSETQ. This CDR3 region has 13 residues. DNA of the CDR3: TGCGCCAGCAGCCGGACTGGTGGAAACACCATATATTTT. Translation: CASSRTGGNTIYF.

The rearrangement uses TRBV5-5 and TRBJ2-3; tentatively, D is TRBD1 (6 bases). This CDR3 has 13 residues. The germline V and J ends were trimmed by 5 bases and 4 bases, with 11 bases remaining between them. The germline V gene has CDR1 SGHKS and CDR2 YYEKEE (reference sequence). The CDR3 here is CASRVQGPDTQYF. CDR3 DNA sequence: TGTGCCAGCAGAGTACAGGGTCCAGATACGCAGTATTTT.

The chain is built from TRBV5-4 and TRBJ2-1, with D possibly being TRBD1 (5 bases). Germline V CDR1 and CDR2: SGHNT, YYREEE (reference sequence). The CDR3 runs to 17 residues. Trimming took off 3 bases at V and 7 bases at J, with 23 bases between the two ends. CDR3 sequence (DNA): TGTGCCAGCAGCTCCAGATTTTTAGGGGTTAGTGCAAATGAGCAGTTCTTC. Translation: CASSSRFLGVSANEQFF.

The chain couples TRBV7-3 to TRBJ2-3; D is perhaps TRBD1 (5 bases). Germline CDR1 and CDR2: SGHTA and FQGTGA. The CDR3 is 14 residues long. The V and J ends lost 5 bases and 6 bases respectively, with 15 bases between them. As DNA, the CDR3 is TGTGCCAGCAGCATAGGACAACACGCTGATACGCAGTATTTT. Amino acids: CASSIGQHADTQYF. The entire variable domain, with the rest obtained from reference TRBV7-3 and TRBJ2-3, is as follows: GAGVSQTPSNKVTEKGKYVELRCDPISGHTALYWYRQSLGQGPEFLIYFQGTGAADDSGLPNDRFFAVRPEGSVSTLKIQRTERGDSAVYLCASSIGQHADTQYFGPGTRLTVL.

The chain recombines TRBV4-2 with TRBJ2-4, with 7 positions matching TRBD2. Germline V CDR1 and CDR2: LGHNA, YNFKEQ. V shed 2 bases and J 5 bases; nucleotides not matched to a gene: 12. There are 17 residues in the CDR3. CDR3 sequence: CASSQNGGRAGENIQYF. CDR3 nucleotide sequence: TGTGCCAGCAGCCAAAACGGGGGTCGGGCGGGAGAAAACATTCAGTACTTC.

The rearrangement joins TRBV10-1 to TRBJ1-2, with D hard to call. Germline values: CDR1 WNHNN, CDR2 SYGVQD (reference sequence). The CDR3 extends over 13 amino acids. The germline V and J ends were trimmed by 0 bases and 7 bases, with 9 bases remaining between them. The CDR3: CASSESLAGGYTF. The CDR3 DNA reads TGCGCCAGCAGTGAGTCCTTGGCTGGTGGCTACACCTTC.

In this sample, this clone turned up once. The genes are TRBV9 and TRBJ2-7, with D possibly matching TRBD2 (5 bases). The CDR3 contains 14 residues. V was clipped by 0 bases and J by 3 bases, with 10 bases between them. The germline CDR1 and CDR2 sequences are SGDLS and YYNGEE. In nucleotides, the CDR3 is TGTGCCAGCAGCGTAGAGGACTCTTACTACGAGCAGTACTTC. It is translated as CASSVEDSYYEQYF. The variable domain in full, completed from reference TRBV9 and TRBJ2-7, reads DSGVTQTPKHLITATGQRVTLRCSPRSGDLSVYWYQQSLDQGLQFLIQYYNGEERAKGNILERFSAQQFPDLHSELNLSSLELGDSALYFCASSVEDSYYEQYFGPGTRLTVT.